This TCR beta chain was obtained from a study of control samples from healthy donors and cancer patients. Trimming removed 5 bases at V and 5 bases at J, with 19 bases between. Germline CDR1 SGHTA, CDR2 FQGTGA. The CDR3 totals 16 residues. Repertoires were generated with immunoSEQ multiplex PCR, while TCRdb's copy carries only in-frame clones and drops some. The sample lists around 140,000 clones; 90% were seen once. This sequence joins TRBV7-3 and TRBJ2-1, with D possibly TRBD2 on 6 matching bases. Sequencing used blood. The clonotype was recovered from a man aged 35-49 years in good health. CDR3 sequence reads: CASSRDGGTNNNEQFF. The DNA for the CDR3 is TGTGCCAGCAGCCGTGACGGGGGAACAAATAACAATGAGCAGTTCTTC.